Sequencing of this T cell receptor (beta chain) was carried out in a study of T cells in women clearing cervical HPV infection. Across the whole study: Donors had HPV16-related CIN3 or worse; 2 had invasive cancer. Findings of the study overall: Effector/memory and HPV-specific T cells were not isolated, and association timing is unknown.

All donors had a single incident cervical HPV16 infection, not prevalent. The CDR3 covers 16 residues. From germline, CDR1 is SGHRS and CDR2 YFSETQ. Using immunoSEQ multiplex PCR, the repertoire was profiled, and TCRdb retains in-frame clones only, with some absent. The table lists some 20,000 clones. A remark on this clone: Its antigen is as yet unknown. The CDR3 goes on 3 residues after the read ends, and that part is filled in from the germline J gene.

The TCR originated in a woman aged 18-70 years with a cervical HPV16 infection that either progressed to CIN3+ or cleared (not recorded which). The gene calls are TRBV5-1 and TRBJ1-4; 10 nucleotides line up with TRBD1. Sequenced material: blood buffy coat. CDR3 bases read: TGCGCCAGCAGCGAGGCTCGACAGGGGGCGAGGACACCA. Protein: CASSEARQGARTP. The full CDR3 protein is CASSEARQGARTPLFF.